The 27 T cell receptor beta chains below all came from one sample that was sequenced in a study of radiation and T cells in renal cell carcinoma. Sample treatment: 15 Gy SBRT to primary tumor, nephrectomy 4 weeks later. The repertoire was sequenced with immunoSEQ multiplex PCR; TCRdb's copy has only in-frame clones and lacks some. The profile shows some 5,000 clones, around half of them singletons. The material was tumor tissue, obtained from a patient whose treatment included radiotherapy and nephrectomy. These receptor sequences come from a man in his 60s with renal cell carcinoma.

This chain joins TRBV4-3 and TRBJ1-2; 12 nucleotides agree with TRBD1. This CDR3 has 14 residues. Per germline, CDR1 LGHNA and CDR2 YSLEER. Trimming removed 4 bases from V and 8 bases from J; junction bases left unmatched: 5. CDR3 sequence: CASSRGQGARGYTF. The DNA of the CDR3 is TGCGCCAGCAGCCGGGGACAGGGGGCGCGCGGCTACACCTTC.

This chain links TRBV2 with TRBJ2-6; D gene ambiguous. CDR1 is SNHLY and CDR2 is FYNNEI in the germline V gene. The CDR3 is 14 residues long. V gave up 6 bases and J gave up 4 bases, with 10 bases separating them. The CDR3: CASRPRSGANVLTF. CDR3 nucleotides: TGTGCCAGCAGACCTCGCTCAGGGGCCAACGTCCTGACTTTC. Combining the CDR3 with reference TRBV2 and TRBJ2-6 gives the whole variable domain EPEVTQTPSHQVTQMGQEVILRCVPISNHLYFYWYRQILGQKVEFLVSFYNNEISEKSEIFDDQFSVERPDGSNFTLKIRSTKLEDSAMYFCASRPRSGANVLTFGAGSRLTVL.

The chain combines TRBV7-6 with TRBJ2-7; D not resolved. Germline-derived CDR1 and CDR2 are SGHVS and FNYEAQ. This CDR3 region has 14 residues. The V gene lost 0 bases and the J gene lost 1 base, with 7 bases spanning the gap. CDR3 bases: TGTGCCAGCAGCTTAGCAGAAGGTTCCTACGAGCAGTACTTC. This gives the protein CASSLAEGSYEQYF.

This clone was detected once. The chain is built from TRBV30 and TRBJ2-7; possibly TRBD2 for D (6 bases). This CDR3 region has 13 residues. CDR1 and CDR2 (germline): GTSNPN, SVGIG (reference sequence). V was clipped by 4 bases and J by 4 bases, with 14 bases between them. The CDR3, as DNA: TGTGCCTGGATTAGGAGCGGGTGGTACGAGCAGTACTTC. It codes for CAWIRSGWYEQYF.

The chain uses TRBV6-4 and TRBJ2-1; 10 positions match TRBD1. Germline CDR1 and CDR2: MRHNA and SNTAGT. The CDR3 sequence is 13 residues long. Trimming took 5 bases from V and 7 from J; bases not matched to a gene: 2. The CDR3 region is CASSRDRGNEQFF. The CDR3 DNA follows: TGTGCCAGCAGTCGGGACAGGGGAAATGAGCAGTTCTTC.

This chain connects TRBV7-8 to TRBJ1-5; 10 bases fit TRBD1. The V segment lost 0 bases and the J segment 7 bases; nucleotides outside the gene matches: 15. CDR1 and CDR2 from the germline V gene are SGHVS and FQNEAQ. The length of the CDR3 is 19 residues. CDR3 bases: TGTGCCAGCAGCTTAGCTCTTAATAGACAGGGGGCTTATGAGCAGCCCCAGCATTTT. This codes for CASSLALNRQGAYEQPQHF.

This clone showed up just a few times. V is TRBV14 and J is TRBJ2-7, with 9 nucleotides matching TRBD2. Germline trimming cut 0 bases from V and 5 bases from J; bases unmatched to any gene: 8. The length of the CDR3 is 16 residues. Germline-derived CDR1 and CDR2 are SGHDN and FVKESK. The CDR3 nucleotides read TGTGCCAGCAGCCAAGATAGGTCGCTAGCGGGAAACGAGCAGTACTTC. Protein: CASSQDRSLAGNEQYF. The entire variable domain, with the rest obtained from reference TRBV14 and TRBJ2-7, is as follows: EAGVTQFPSHSVIEKGQTVTLRCDPISGHDNLYWYRRVMGKEIKFLLHFVKESKQDESGMPNNRFLAERTGGTYSTLKVQPAELEDSGVYFCASSQDRSLAGNEQYFGPGTRLTVT.

This clone was seen more than once but under ten times. The chain has TRBV7-9 and TRBJ1-4; D gene unclear. CDR1 and CDR2 (germline): SEHNR, FQNEAQ (reference sequence). The CDR3 length is 15 residues. The V end lost 7 bases, the J end lost 6 bases, and 18 bases lay between the germline ends. Here the CDR3 DNA reads TGTGCCAGCACCCTCGGACCGACTCCTTATGAAAAACTGTTTTTT. Translating it yields CASTLGPTPYEKLFF.

This chain connects TRBV19 to TRBJ2-5; weak D call: TRBD1 (6 bases). The J call is doubtful: the DNA matches TRBJ2-7 better. CDR1 and CDR2 from the germline V gene are LNHDA and SQIVND (reference sequence). This CDR3 region has 14 residues. CDR3 nucleotide sequence: TGTGCCAGTAGTATCTCAGGGGACTCCTACGAGCAGTACTTC. It translates to CASSISGDSYEQYF.

This sequence joins TRBV11-2 and TRBJ2-7, with D tentatively TRBD1 (5 bases). Per the germline V gene, CDR1 is SGHAT and CDR2 is FQNNGV. The CDR3 is made up of 13 amino acids. Trimming took 1 base from V and 3 from J, leaving 7 bases between them. For the CDR3, the DNA is TGTGCCAGCAGCTTAGGACAGAACTACGAGCAGTACTTC. This gives the protein CASSLGQNYEQYF. Full variable domain (rest looked up from reference TRBV11-2 and TRBJ2-7): EAGVAQSPRYKIIEKRQSVAFWCNPISGHATLYWYQQILGQGPKLLIQFQNNGVVDDSQLPKDRFSAERLKGVDSTLKIQPAKLEDSAVYLCASSLGQNYEQYFGPGTRLTVT.

This sequence joins TRBV28 and TRBJ2-7, with D possibly being TRBD2 (6 bases). This CDR3 contains 13 residues. In germline, CDR1 is MDHEN, CDR2 SYDVKM. The V gene lost 3 bases and the J gene lost 1 base, with 7 bases spanning the gap. In DNA, the CDR3 is TGTGCCAGCAGTTTGGAGGGGTCCTACGAGCAGTACTTC. Its translation: CASSLEGSYEQYF.

This clone was found a few times. The rearrangement uses TRBV15 and TRBJ2-7, with 10 nucleotides matching TRBD2. V trimming: 1 base; J trimming: 4 bases; junction bases outside the gene matches: 4. Germline V CDR1 and CDR2: LNHNV, YYDKDF (reference sequence). The CDR3 is 15 residues long. This chain's CDR3 is CATSRASGSGYEQYF. The CDR3 DNA reads as TGTGCCACCAGCAGAGCTAGCGGGAGCGGTTACGAGCAGTACTTC.

The chain carries TRBV6-5 and TRBJ2-1; perhaps TRBD2 as D (5 bases). This CDR3 comprises 14 residues. The germline V gene encodes CDR1 MNHEY and CDR2 SVGAGI. The V and J ends lost 4 bases and 2 bases respectively, with 9 bases between them. CDR3 protein: CASSWSGAYNEQFF. As DNA, the CDR3 is TGTGCCAGCAGTTGGAGCGGAGCCTACAATGAGCAGTTCTTC.

This clone turned up a few times. The chain is built from TRBV14 and TRBJ1-2; TRBD1 is a possible D gene (5 bases). The germline CDR1 and CDR2 sequences are SGHDN and FVKESK. Between the trimmed V and J ends, which lost 4 bases and 7 bases, there was a span of 19 bases. The CDR3 loop spans 15 amino acids. CDR3 nucleotide sequence: TGTGCCAGCAGCCGAGATATGACGGGGCTGGGTGGCTACACCTTC. Translation: CASSRDMTGLGGYTF.

This rearrangement joins TRBV5-1 to TRBJ1-2; D may be TRBD1 (6 bases). In germline, CDR1 is SGHRS, CDR2 YFSETQ. Trimming took 1 base from V and 11 from J, leaving 12 bases between them. CDR3 length: 12 amino acids. CDR3 nucleotide sequence: TGCGCCAGCAGCTTGTTTGAGGGGGTTTACACCTTC. The encoded protein is CASSLFEGVYTF.

This clone has only a few counts. The chain combines TRBV14 with TRBJ2-7; no clear D gene. CDR1 is SGHDN and CDR2 is FVKESK in the germline V gene. V shed 1 base and J shed 7 bases, with 8 bases lying between them. The CDR3 totals 12 residues. CDR3: CASSQVNGEQYF. Written as DNA, the CDR3 is TGTGCCAGCAGCCAAGTTAATGGTGAGCAGTACTTC.

Concerning this clone itself: The germline gene is not matched at one end of the junction; a read error may be the cause. This rearrangement joins TRBV2 to TRBJ1-4; 9 bases are shared with TRBD1. This CDR3 has 13 amino acids. Germline-derived CDR1 and CDR2 are SNHLY and FYNNEI. Written as DNA, the CDR3 is TGCGCCGTTGGGGGACAGGGTAATGAAAAACTGTTTTTT. Amino acid sequence: CAVGGQGNEKLFF.

The rearrangement uses TRBV10-3 and TRBJ1-1; weak D call: TRBD1 (5 bases). The germline V and J ends were trimmed by 7 bases and 3 bases, with 12 bases remaining between them. The CDR3 runs to 13 residues. In germline, CDR1 is ENHRY, CDR2 SYGVKD. The DNA of the CDR3 is TGTGCCATCAAGGAGGGGATGGACACTGAAGCTTTCTTT. Encoded protein: CAIKEGMDTEAFF.

This chain joins TRBV5-4 and TRBJ2-7; D is ambiguous. The CDR3 loop spans 13 amino acids. The germline CDR1 and CDR2 sequences are SGHNT and YYREEE (reference sequence). The V and J ends lost 2 bases and 2 bases respectively, with 8 bases between them. The CDR3 sequence is CASSLDGAYEQYF. CDR3 DNA sequence: TGTGCCAGCAGCTTAGACGGAGCCTACGAGCAGTACTTC.

By proportion, this clone is medium-sized (0.01 to 0.1%). The chain recombines TRBV5-8 with TRBJ1-5; D gene uncertain. The germline CDR1 and CDR2 sequences are SGHTS and YDEGEE. There are 16 residues in the CDR3. V lost 0 bases and J 3 bases, leaving 13 bases between the germline ends. The CDR3 is CASSLGVGQVNQPQHF. As DNA, the CDR3 is TGTGCCAGCAGCTTGGGGGTAGGGCAGGTCAATCAGCCCCAGCATTTT.

This clone occurred a few times. V gene TRBV7-9 combines with J gene TRBJ1-2; D is perhaps TRBD1 (5 bases). CDR1 and CDR2 from the germline V gene are SEHNR and FQNEAQ (reference sequence). Trimming cost V 5 bases and J 4 bases, with 20 bases left between them. This CDR3 is 16 amino acids long. CDR3 in DNA: TGTGCCAGCAGCAAAACCCTAGAACAGAGGGGCTATGGCTACACCTTC. The encoded protein is CASSKTLEQRGYGYTF. Filled out from reference TRBV7-9 and TRBJ1-2, the complete variable domain reads DTGVSQNPRHKITKRGQNVTFRCDPISEHNRLYWYRQTLGQGPEFLTYFQNEAQLEKSRLLSDRFSAERPKGSFSTLEIQRTEQGDSAMYLCASSKTLEQRGYGYTFGSGTRLTVV.

This rearrangement joins TRBV27 to TRBJ1-5; D possibly corresponds to TRBD1 (5 bases). Germline CDR1 reads MNHEY; CDR2 reads SMNVEV (reference sequence). The CDR3 covers 15 residues. Trimming left V 3 bases short and J 7 bases short, with 16 bases between. Written as DNA, the CDR3 is TGTGCCAGCAGTTTTAATGCAGGGAGGATGCAGCCCCAGCATTTT. Translation gives CASSFNAGRMQPQHF.

The chain links TRBV27 to TRBJ1-5; a weak D match, TRBD1 (5 bases). The length of the CDR3 is 14 residues. Trimming took 0 bases from V and 5 from J, leaving 8 bases between them. Germline CDR1 MNHEY, CDR2 SMNVEV (reference sequence). CDR3 nucleotide sequence: TGTGCCAGCAGTTTATCTAGGGACTATCAGCCCCAGCATTTT. Protein product: CASSLSRDYQPQHF.

This clone turned up a few times. The chain recombines TRBV18 with TRBJ2-7; 8 bases are a match to TRBD1. The CDR3 loop spans 13 amino acids. Germline CDR1 and CDR2: KGHSH and LQKENI. With 3 bases clipped from V and 6 bases from J, the junction kept 4 bases outside the gene matches. The CDR3, as DNA: TGTGCCAGCTCACCGAGACAGGGGAGCGAGCAGTACTTC. This translates into CASSPRQGSEQYF.

The chain combines TRBV25-1 with TRBJ1-5, with 10 bases fitting TRBD1. Germline lookup yields CDR1 MGHDK and CDR2 SYGVNS. The CDR3 contains 13 residues. Trimming removed 4 bases from V and 11 bases from J; junction bases left unmatched: 5. The CDR3 protein is CASSGIGTGAQHF. CDR3 nucleotides: TGTGCCAGCAGTGGAATAGGGACAGGGGCCCAGCATTTT. Complete variable domain (other parts from reference TRBV25-1 and TRBJ1-5): EADIYQTPRYLVIGTGKKITLECSQTMGHDKMYWYQQDPGMELHLIHYSYGVNSTEKGDLSSESTVSRIRTEHFPLTLESARPSHTSQYLCASSGIGTGAQHFGDGTRLSIL.

This clone is medium-sized (0.01 to 0.1%) in the sample. The gene calls are TRBV19 and TRBJ1-5, with D possibly TRBD1 on 5 matching bases. This CDR3 has 15 amino acids. Germline V gene lookup returns CDR1 LNHDA and CDR2 SQIVND (reference sequence). Trimming left V 5 bases short and J 0 bases short, with 11 bases between. The CDR3 region is CASSGTFNSNQPQHF. The CDR3 DNA follows: TGTGCCAGTAGTGGGACGTTTAATAGCAATCAGCCCCAGCATTTT. Together with reference TRBV19 and TRBJ1-5, the CDR3 gives the full variable domain: DGGITQSPKYLFRKEGQNVTLSCEQNLNHDAMYWYRQDPGQGLRLIYYSQIVNDFQKGDIAEGYSVSREKKESFPLTVTSAQKNPTAFYLCASSGTFNSNQPQHFGDGTRLSIL.

About this clone: The junction shows a germline mismatch at one end, possibly a read error. The CDR3 DNA reads TGTGCCAGTAGTCTAGAAGTTACCCCACAATCTGGGGCCAACGTCCTGACTTTC. Its protein is CASSLEVTPQSGANVLTF. The genes are TRBV19 and TRBJ2-6; D gene ambiguous. The germline CDR1 and CDR2 sequences are LNHDA and SQIVND (reference sequence). The CDR3 is 18 amino acids.